The 18 T cell receptor beta chains below all came from one sample that was sequenced in a study of T cells in Graves' hyperthyroidism and ophthalmopathy. Amplification of TCR beta CDR3 regions was performed using RNA transcripts as template. The HTBI primer set drove a first-round RT-PCR of the TCR CDR3. TCRdb independently ran MiXCR on the multiplex PCR reads; one entry per CDR3 protein. The top ten hold around 29% of the sample, which has nearly 750,000 distinct CDR3 sequences, under 45% seen once. The specimen was blood. These receptors originate from a middle-aged woman with Graves' hyperthyroidism.

There are many counts of this clonotype. The DNA of the CDR3 is TGTGCCAGCACCCTTGAGGGGGGATCTGAAGCTTTCTTT. Its translation is CASTLEGGSEAFF. This chain connects TRBV7-2 to TRBJ1-1; D is possibly TRBD1 (6 bases). Germline CDR1 reads SGHTA; CDR2 reads FQGNSA. CDR3 length: 13 amino acids. Trimming cost V 7 bases and J 6 bases, with 15 bases left between them.

Many counts were recorded for this clonotype. V is TRBV19 and J is TRBJ2-7, with D unclear. CDR3 length equals 13 residues. Trimming removed 3 bases at V and 1 base at J, with 7 bases between. Germline V gene data show CDR1 as LNHDA and CDR2 as SQIVND (reference sequence). The chain's CDR3 is CASSIGASYEQYF. CDR3 coding DNA: TGTGCCAGTAGTATTGGTGCTTCCTACGAGCAGTACTTC.

In this sample, this clonotype turned up many times. This chain uses TRBV19 with TRBJ1-2, with D tentatively TRBD1 (5 bases). The CDR3 totals 12 residues. Germline lookup yields CDR1 LNHDA and CDR2 SQIVND (reference sequence). V was clipped by 7 bases and J by 6 bases, with 12 bases between them. The CDR3 loop is CASMGPGHGYTF. The CDR3 bases are TGTGCCAGTATGGGGCCGGGGCATGGCTACACCTTC.

This clonotype was seen repeatedly, ten times or more. The V gene is TRBV29-1, the J gene TRBJ1-4; 10 bases are shared with TRBD1. Germline V gene sequence: CDR1 SQVTM, CDR2 ANQGSEA. V was pared by 6 bases and J by 7 bases, with 5 bases of the junction left unmatched. The CDR3 consists of 13 residues. CDR3 loop: CSVAGTGAEKLFF. For the CDR3, the DNA is TGCAGCGTCGCCGGGACAGGGGCTGAAAAACTGTTTTTT.

This clonotype was counted many times. The junction departs from the called germline gene at one end, perhaps through a read error. This rearrangement joins TRBV5-1 to TRBJ2-5; TRBD2 agrees at 7 bases. Germline assignment: CDR1 SGHRS and CDR2 YFSETQ. The CDR3 extends over 11 amino acids. The CDR3 DNA reads as TGTGCCAGCAGGGAGGGGGAGACCCAGTACTTC. Amino acid sequence: CASREGETQYF.

This clonotype appeared a few times. The DNA for the CDR3 is TGTGCCAGCGGGGCGGCTGGCTACACCTTC. This translates into CASGAAGYTF. J is TRBJ1-2 and V is TRBV19, with a tentative D call TRBD1 (5 bases). Germline assignment: CDR1 LNHDA and CDR2 SQIVND (reference sequence). The CDR3 is made up of 10 amino acids. V lost 9 bases and J 7 bases, leaving 9 bases between the germline ends.

This clonotype was counted ten times or more. J is TRBJ1-2 and V is TRBV6-5, with a tentative D call TRBD1 (5 bases). Trimming took off 6 bases at V and 6 bases at J, with 11 bases between the two ends. From germline, CDR1 is MNHEY and CDR2 SVGAGI. The CDR3 extends over 12 amino acids. The CDR3 coding sequence is TGTGCCAGCAGCGGGACTGCACATGGCTACACCTTC. It is translated as CASSGTAHGYTF.

This clonotype was found a few times. The rearrangement links TRBV10-3 to TRBJ2-1; D is unclear. Trimming cost V 8 bases and J 5 bases, with 16 bases left between them. Germline CDR1 ENHRY, CDR2 SYGVKD. The CDR3 has 14 residues. CDR3 coding DNA: TGTGCCATCGGTCGCCTGTCCGACCACAATGAGCAGTTCTTC. Translated, it gives CAIGRLSDHNEQFF.

The chain carries TRBV30 and TRBJ1-1; D ambiguous. Germline CDR1 reads GTSNPN; CDR2 reads SVGIG (reference sequence). CDR3 length equals 13 residues. V lost 4 bases to trimming and J lost 1 base, with 10 bases between them. The chain's CDR3 is CAWISYPNTEAFF. The CDR3 DNA is TGTGCCTGGATCAGCTACCCGAACACTGAAGCTTTCTTT.

The CDR3 nucleotides read TGTGCCAGCGGGCGGAATGAGCAGTTCTTC. It codes for CASGRNEQFF. The chain uses TRBV2 and TRBJ2-7, with D unclear. The end of the DNA aligns better with TRBJ2-1, so the J call may be wrong. The CDR3 loop spans 10 amino acids. CDR1 is SNHLY, CDR2 FYNNEI, per germline.

The chain uses TRBV2 and TRBJ1-5, with D perhaps matching TRBD1 (5 bases). Germline V CDR1 and CDR2: SNHLY, FYNNEI. V was shortened by 5 bases and J by 0 bases, with 11 bases between the two germline ends. The CDR3 consists of 15 residues. CDR3 bases: TGTGCCAGCAGTTTTATAGGGGATAGCAATCAGCCCCAGCATTTT. Its protein is CASSFIGDSNQPQHF.

This clonotype was detected only once. The V gene is TRBV25-1, the J gene TRBJ1-3; D might be TRBD1 (5 bases). This CDR3 has 18 residues. Germline CDR1 and CDR2: MGHDK and SYGVNS. The V gene lost 5 bases and the J gene lost 0 bases, with 20 bases spanning the gap. The chain's CDR3 is CASSTVGGAKGSGNTIYF. The CDR3 nucleotides are TGTGCCAGCAGTACGGTCGGGGGAGCGAAGGGCTCTGGAAACACCATATATTTT.

This clonotype was seen once. The genes are TRBV29-1 and TRBJ1-2, with TRBD1 matching over 10 bases. Losses at the gene ends were 6 bases for V and 8 bases for J; bases not matched to a gene: 6. The germline CDR1 and CDR2 sequences are SQVTM and ANQGSEA. This CDR3 is 12 amino acids long. Here the CDR3 reads CSVRQGAEGYTF. CDR3 nucleotide sequence: TGCAGCGTAAGACAGGGGGCGGAGGGCTACACCTTC. Based on the CDR3 plus reference TRBV29-1 and TRBJ1-2, the full variable domain is SAVISQKPSRDICQRGTSLTIQCQVDSQVTMMFWYRQQPGQSLTLIATANQGSEATYESGFVIDKFPISRPNLTFSTLTVSNMSPEDSSIYLCSVRQGAEGYTFGSGTRLTVV.

This clonotype was seen ten or more times. The J gene is TRBJ2-2, the V gene TRBV5-6; D is undetermined. The CDR3 consists of 14 residues. Between the trimmed V and J ends, which lost 0 bases and 3 bases, there was a span of 6 bases. The germline V gene encodes CDR1 SGHDT and CDR2 YYEEEE. DNA of the CDR3: TGTGCCAGCAGCTTGGACACGTACACCGGGGAGCTGTTTTTT. Protein product: CASSLDTYTGELFF.

This clonotype was picked up many times. One end of the junction is discordant with germline, which a read error may explain. The gene calls are TRBV9 and TRBJ2-7, with TRBD2 matching over 11 bases. Germline V lookup: CDR1 SGDLS, CDR2 YYNGEE. The CDR3 spans 15 residues. The CDR3 spells CASSALAGASYEQYF. Here the CDR3 DNA reads TGCGCCAGCAGCGCACTAGCGGGGGCGTCCTACGAGCAGTACTTC. Combining the CDR3 with reference TRBV9 and TRBJ2-7 gives the whole variable domain DSGVTQTPKHLITATGQRVTLRCSPRSGDLSVYWYQQSLDQGLQFLIQYYNGEERAKGNILERFSAQQFPDLHSELNLSSLELGDSALYFCASSALAGASYEQYFGPGTRLTVT.

The J gene is TRBJ1-4, the V gene TRBV20-1; 8 bases line up with TRBD1. The CDR3 runs 14 residues. CDR1 and CDR2 from the germline V gene are DFQATT and SNEGSKA (reference sequence). Trimming removed 2 bases from V and 5 bases from J; junction bases left unmatched: 4. This CDR3 reads CSARWDRWNEKLFF. CDR3 DNA: TGCAGTGCTAGATGGGACAGGTGGAATGAAAAACTGTTTTTT.

The chain is built from TRBV15 and TRBJ2-7, with 8 bases matching TRBD2. The germline V gene has CDR1 LNHNV and CDR2 YYDKDF (reference sequence). The CDR3 is 15 amino acids. The junction had 7 bases not matched to a gene; V was cut back by 3 bases and J by 3 bases. The chain's CDR3 is CATSSQATSDYEQYF. The CDR3 nucleotides read TGTGCCACCAGCAGCCAAGCGACTAGCGACTACGAGCAGTACTTC.

In this sample, this clonotype turned up many times. The chain recombines TRBV29-1 with TRBJ2-5; D remains ambiguous. The germline V gene has CDR1 SQVTM and CDR2 ANQGSEA. V lost 5 bases to trimming and J lost 4 bases, with 17 bases between them. This CDR3 comprises 14 residues. CDR3 sequence: CSVLSALGRETQYF. CDR3 nucleotide sequence: TGCAGCGTTTTATCAGCCCTGGGAAGAGAGACCCAGTACTTC.